These 7 T cell receptor beta chains were sequenced from one sample in a study of CD8+CD57+ T cells in acquired aplastic anemia. Profiles of TCR beta VDJ and CDR3 were generated from a genomic DNA template. Each CDR3 protein is one row after TCRdb ran MiXCR on the reads. The table lists roughly 200,000 distinct CDR3 sequences, around 63% of them singletons. Sequences were obtained from sorted CD4+, CD8+, or CD8+CD57+ T cells (not recorded which) from PBMCs. These receptors were taken from a human donor in good health.

The chain employs TRBV7-2 and TRBJ2-7; D could derive from TRBD1 or TRBD2 (5 bases each). The CDR3 totals 17 residues. Germline CDR1 and CDR2: SGHTA and FQGNSA. V gave up 5 bases and J gave up 0 bases, with 20 bases separating them. The CDR3 loop reads CASSRPGLRGRSYEQYF. The CDR3 region has the DNA TGTGCCAGCAGCCGCCCTGGGTTAAGGGGACGCTCCTACGAGCAGTACTTC.

This chain links TRBV6-6 with TRBJ2-2; 7 bases map to TRBD2. Trimming cost V 7 bases and J 1 base; bases outside gene matches: 9. Germline V gene data show CDR1 as MNHNY and CDR2 as SVGAGI (reference sequence). The CDR3 has 16 amino acids. The CDR3 reads CASTYGEGRNTGELFF. In nucleotides, the CDR3 is TGTGCCAGCACCTACGGGGAGGGGCGGAACACCGGGGAGCTGTTTTTT.

The chain combines TRBV4-2 with TRBJ2-3; TRBD2 matches 9 bases. CDR1 and CDR2 from the germline V gene are LGHNA and YNFKEQ. Germline trimming cut 2 bases from V and 1 base from J; bases unmatched to any gene: 7. The length of the CDR3 is 17 residues. The CDR3 spells CASSQPSSGEGTDTQYF. DNA of the CDR3: TGTGCCAGCAGCCAACCCTCTAGCGGGGAGGGCACAGATACGCAGTATTTT.

This clonotype was found once. The chain is built from TRBV5-4 and TRBJ2-3, with TRBD2 matching 10 bases. Germline V gene sequence: CDR1 SGHNT, CDR2 YYREEE (reference sequence). The V and J ends lost 3 bases and 4 bases, in that order; junction bases with no gene match: 5. The CDR3 contains 15 residues. As DNA, the CDR3 is TGTGCCAGCAGCTGGAGCGGGGGGGCGGCAGATACGCAGTATTTT. It is translated as CASSWSGGAADTQYF.

This clonotype was recorded only once. The chain joins TRBV20-1 to TRBJ2-1, with 8 bases that match TRBD2. Matching the DNA end better, TRBJ2-7 makes the J call doubtful. CDR1 DFQATT and CDR2 SNEGSKA come from the germline V gene (reference sequence). This CDR3 contains 13 residues. The CDR3 is CSASGGAKNEQYF. The CDR3 DNA reads TGCAGTGCTAGCGGGGGGGCGAAAAACGAGCAGTACTTC.

J is TRBJ2-3 and V is TRBV2; D possibly corresponds to TRBD2 (5 bases). The germline CDR1 and CDR2 sequences are SNHLY and FYNNEI. The CDR3 runs to 15 residues. Trimming cost V 0 bases and J 10 bases, with 17 bases left between them. CDR3 nucleotide sequence: TGTGCCAGCAGTGAAGCGGAGCGGCAGCGAGGCTCGCAGTATTTT. Its protein is CASSEAERQRGSQYF.

In this sample, this clonotype turned up once. J is TRBJ2-1 and V is TRBV7-6, with 16 bases matching TRBD2. Germline CDR1 and CDR2: SGHVS and FNYEAQ. The CDR3 covers 18 residues. V lost 4 bases to trimming and J lost 1 base; unmatched junction nucleotides: 4. In nucleotides, the CDR3 is TGTGCCAGCAGCTCGGGACTAGCGGGGGGGCTGTCCTACAATGAGCAGTTCTTC. Amino acid sequence: CASSSGLAGGLSYNEQFF.